Ten or more counts support the clone carrying this T cell receptor (beta chain). The record originates from a study of human T cells and chemical hapten exposure. Study overall: Reading of the patch tests, which applied 0.01% DPC to the upper back, occurred at 6 days.

TCRdb itself ran the RACE reads through MiXCR, one entry per CDR3 protein. This sample has some 90,000 distinct CDR3 sequences; approximately 10% occur once, and the top ten carry 1.1%. V shed 4 bases and J shed 0 bases, with 13 bases lying between them. This CDR3 comprises 16 residues. Per germline, CDR1 LNHDA and CDR2 SQIVND (reference sequence). As for time point: patch test 3, about 24 weeks after DPC sensitization. Treatment noted: therapeutic diphenylcyclopropenone sensitization with weekly scalp DPC. The J gene is TRBJ1-5, the V gene TRBV19; the D gene is possibly TRBD1 (6 bases). The specimen comprised whole blood, sampled in connection with sensitization to the hapten diphenylcyclopropenone (DPC). The TCR originated in a woman aged 30 to 39 with alopecia areata. Some clones in this sample may be carry-over from other donors' samples. Here the CDR3 reads CASSTPRDTSNQPQHF. CDR3 nucleotides: TGTGCCAGTAGTACCCCCCGGGACACTAGCAATCAGCCCCAGCATTTT.